Shown below are 11 T cell receptor beta chains from a single sample sequenced in a study of shared clonotypes between healthy human individuals. Positively selected for CCR7, the CD45RO-negative cells used as naive CD8 cells excluded terminally differentiated effector memory CD45RA+ cells. Repertoires were generated with immunoSEQ multiplex PCR, while TCRdb's copy carries only in-frame clones and drops some. The sample includes some 2,100,000 clones, under 95% of them seen just once. The sequencing sample was made of naive CD8+ T cells from PBMCs. These TCRs come from a man between 18 and 35 years old in good health. Some clones in this sample may be carry-over from other donors' samples.

The chain joins TRBV28 to TRBJ2-2, with 8 bases identical to TRBD2. The CDR3 runs 14 residues. The germline V gene has CDR1 MDHEN and CDR2 SYDVKM. V was clipped by 7 bases and J by 4 bases; unmatched bases: 5. CDR3 protein: CASKGLAPTGELFF. The CDR3, as DNA: TGTGCCAGCAAAGGACTAGCTCCCACCGGGGAGCTGTTTTTT.

V is TRBV5-8 and J is TRBJ1-2; D is ambiguous. Trimming cost V 0 bases and J 2 bases, with 5 bases left between them. The CDR3 consists of 13 residues. Germline assignment: CDR1 SGHTS and CDR2 YDEGEE. This CDR3 reads CASSLATNYGYTF. The DNA for the CDR3 is TGTGCCAGCAGCTTGGCTACCAACTATGGCTACACCTTC.

The V call is TRBV19, the J call TRBJ2-3; no clear D gene. The CDR3 covers 13 residues. CDR1 is LNHDA, CDR2 SQIVND, per germline (reference sequence). Trimming took 7 bases from V and 0 from J, leaving 8 bases between them. For the CDR3, the DNA is TGTGCCAGTACGTTTGATAGCACAGATACGCAGTATTTT. It encodes CASTFDSTDTQYF. The entire variable domain, with the rest obtained from reference TRBV19 and TRBJ2-3, is as follows: DGGITQSPKYLFRKEGQNVTLSCEQNLNHDAMYWYRQDPGQGLRLIYYSQIVNDFQKGDIAEGYSVSREKKESFPLTVTSAQKNPTAFYLCASTFDSTDTQYFGPGTRLTVL.

The CDR3, as DNA: TGTGCCATCAGATCGCGGACAGGGGGGCGGCCTGGGGCCAACGTCCTGACTTTC. Translating it yields CAIRSRTGGRPGANVLTF. This chain uses TRBV10-3 with TRBJ2-6; 10 bases agree with TRBD1. This CDR3 is 18 amino acids long. Per the germline V gene, CDR1 is ENHRY and CDR2 is SYGVKD. V was clipped by 6 bases and J by 2 bases; unmatched bases: 10.

This clone was picked up a small number of times. A much larger clonotype is one base distant, so this may be a read error. Other DNA variants within this sample encode the same CDR3. The V call is TRBV27, the J call TRBJ2-7; TRBD1 might be the D (5 bases). CDR3 size: 13 residues. V was clipped by 3 bases and J by 2 bases, with 8 bases between them. Germline values: CDR1 MNHEY, CDR2 SMNVEV (reference sequence). The CDR3 bases are TGTGCCAGCAGTTTCGGACAAACCTACGAGCAGTACTTC. It encodes CASSFGQTYEQYF.

V and J are TRBV9 and TRBJ2-1; 9 positions agree with TRBD1. The CDR3 runs to 14 residues. Per the germline V gene, CDR1 is SGDLS and CDR2 is YYNGEE. The V and J ends lost 3 bases and 12 bases, in that order; junction bases with no gene match: 10. DNA for the CDR3: TGTGCCAGCAGCGCCCGCAACAGGGGGCATTTGCAGTTCTTC. Its protein is CASSARNRGHLQFF.

The gene calls are TRBV4-3 and TRBJ2-1; the match to TRBD2 covers 13 bases. The germline V gene has CDR1 LGHNA and CDR2 YSLEER. V lost 5 bases, J lost 2 bases, and 0 bases stayed unmatched. The CDR3 covers 15 residues. The CDR3 loop is CASSGTSGTYNEQFF. For the CDR3, the DNA is TGCGCCAGCAGCGGGACTAGCGGGACCTACAATGAGCAGTTCTTC.

Details on this clone: Other DNA sequences of this sample code for an identical CDR3. The chain carries TRBV4-1 and TRBJ1-5; D not certain. This CDR3 spans 15 amino acids. In germline, CDR1 is MGHRA, CDR2 YSYEKL. V was shortened by 1 base and J by 1 base, with 8 bases between the two germline ends. As DNA, the CDR3 is TGCGCCAGCAGCCAAGTTGGTCTCAGCAATCAGCCCCAGCATTTT. Translating it yields CASSQVGLSNQPQHF.

As for this clone: Other DNA sequences in the same sample also yield this CDR3. The chain is built from TRBV7-2 and TRBJ2-7, with no clear D. With 1 base removed from V and 0 bases from J, the gap between germline ends came to 4 bases. CDR3 length: 13 amino acids. Germline V CDR1 and CDR2: SGHTA, FQGNSA. CDR3 residues: CASSLGNSYEQYF. The CDR3 DNA sequence: TGTGCCAGCAGCTTAGGTAACTCCTACGAGCAGTACTTC.

The chain is built from TRBV4-3 and TRBJ2-2, with a weak D call TRBD2 (7 bases). The CDR3 spans 18 residues. The ends were cut back, 2 bases at V and 2 bases at J, with 18 bases in the middle. CDR1 is LGHNA, CDR2 YSLEER, per germline. The DNA for the CDR3 is TGCGCCAGCAGCCAAAACACAGGGCGGGGGTTCAACACCGGGGAGCTGTTTTTT. Translated, it gives CASSQNTGRGFNTGELFF.

V gene TRBV28 combines with J gene TRBJ2-7, with a weak D call TRBD1 (5 bases). This CDR3 is 14 amino acids long. V was pared by 3 bases and J by 7 bases, with 16 bases between. CDR1 MDHEN and CDR2 SYDVKM come from the germline V gene. The CDR3 reads CASSFLQAVEEQYF. In DNA form, the CDR3 reads TGTGCCAGCAGTTTTCTACAGGCCGTAGAGGAGCAGTACTTC. Supplemented by reference TRBV28 and TRBJ2-7, the full variable domain reads DVKVTQSSRYLVKRTGEKVFLECVQDMDHENMFWYRQDPGLGLRLIYFSYDVKMKEKGDIPEGYSVSREKKERFSLILESASTNQTSMYLCASSFLQAVEEQYFGPGTRLTVT.